This T cell receptor (beta chain) was obtained from a study of T cells after yellow fever vaccination. This clonotype was counted ten times or more. Its antigen is not known. The CDR3 covers 12 residues. Trimming stripped 5 bases from V and 0 bases from J, with 4 bases between. Germline-derived CDR1 and CDR2 are SGHTA and FQGNSA. UMIs were added to TCR cDNA along with a universal primer site when it was made by 5'RACE template switching. MiXCR, run by TCRdb on the 5' RACE reads, gives a single entry per CDR3 protein. Of roughly 150,000 distinct CDR3 sequences detected, around 6.3% appear once; the ten largest clones hold 0.55% to 0.7%. Study results and caveats: It was a weaker secondary response, yet one that peaked faster, at day 5 versus 15. One caveat is that FACS-sorted repertoires could contain abundant clonotypes contaminating from the bulk population. Most clones from primary vaccination resurfaced after the booster (roughly 96% CD4, approximately 88% CD8).

The chain links TRBV7-2 to TRBJ2-5; D ambiguous. This clonotype originated in a man aged 25-40 years who received the YFV17D yellow fever vaccine. The sample here was CD4+ T cells sorted from PBMCs, taken 10 days after the yellow fever booster vaccination. The CDR3 reads CASSHYQETQYF. As DNA, the CDR3 is TGTGCCAGCAGCCACTACCAAGAGACCCAGTACTTC. The complete variable domain, with remaining parts taken from reference TRBV7-2 and TRBJ2-5, reads GAGVSQSPSNKVTEKGKDVELRCDPISGHTALYWYRQSLGQGLEFLIYFQGNSAPDKSGLPSDRFSAERTGGSVSTLTIQRTQQEDSAVYLCASSHYQETQYFGPGTRLLVL.